The 16 T cell receptor beta chains given below trace back to one sample, sequenced in a study of naive and memory T cell subsets. Both TRBC1 and TRBC2 were covered by a beta constant-region primer of two equimolar oligonucleotides. The ligated cDNA underwent four PCR rounds using SP2 and nested alpha and beta constant-region primers. TCRdb redid the calling of the UMI-ligation and nested PCR reads with MiXCR, one entry per CDR3 protein. Found here are approximately 140,000 distinct CDR3 sequences, about 20% of them singletons; the top ten hold 0.11%. Points from the study as a whole: Possibly reflecting memory cells re-expressing CD45RA, a few larger clonotypes occurred in naive repertoires, especially CD8.

Their antigens remain unidentified. The sample taken for sequencing was naive CD4+ T cells from blood. The receptors derive from a human donor in good health.

This clonotype was seen ten or more times. This chain links TRBV20-1 with TRBJ2-7, with TRBD1 identical over 10 bases. This CDR3 has 14 residues. J lost 5 bases, V lost 0 bases, and 4 bases had no gene match. CDR1 DFQATT and CDR2 SNEGSKA come from the germline V gene (reference sequence). CDR3 region: CSARDRGQGDEQYF. For the CDR3, the DNA is TGCAGTGCTAGAGATAGAGGACAGGGGGACGAGCAGTACTTC.

At least ten counts were recorded for this clonotype. V is TRBV20-1 and J is TRBJ1-6; D is uncertain. This CDR3 is 15 amino acids long. Per the germline V gene, CDR1 is DFQATT and CDR2 is SNEGSKA (reference sequence). Trimming took 3 bases from V and 8 from J, leaving 17 bases between them. CDR3 nucleotides: TGCAGTGCTAGCGGTTTGGACTCCGGACATTCACCCCTCCACTTT. Translation gives CSASGLDSGHSPLHF.

The CDR3 loop is CASTSWTGLGENSPLHF. The CDR3 coding sequence is TGTGCCTCCACCTCATGGACAGGGTTAGGAGAAAATTCACCCCTCCACTTT. This chain connects TRBV30 to TRBJ1-6, with TRBD1 matching over 8 bases. This CDR3 has 17 residues. Germline assignment: CDR1 GTSNPN and CDR2 SVGIG (reference sequence). J lost 7 bases, V lost 7 bases, and 18 bases had no gene match.

This clonotype was seen more than once but under ten times. This rearrangement joins TRBV5-4 to TRBJ2-7; D perhaps matches TRBD2 (5 bases). This CDR3 has 15 amino acids. Germline loops: CDR1 SGHNT, CDR2 YYREEE (reference sequence). V was pared by 0 bases and J by 4 bases, with 14 bases between. CDR3 amino acids: CASSLVPDFGYEQYF. The CDR3 DNA reads as TGTGCCAGCAGCTTGGTTCCGGACTTTGGATACGAGCAGTACTTC.

This clonotype appeared many times. The chain employs TRBV6-2 or TRBV6-3 and TRBJ2-1; no clear D gene. Per the germline V gene, CDR1 is MNHEY and CDR2 is SVGEGT. V dropped 2 bases and J dropped 3 bases, with 11 bases sitting between them. The CDR3 extends over 15 amino acids. The CDR3 reads CASSYLDLNYNEQFF. The CDR3 region has the DNA TGTGCCAGCAGTTACCTAGATCTGAACTACAATGAGCAGTTCTTC.

This clonotype was observed a few times. J is TRBJ2-5 and V is TRBV5-1; possibly TRBD2 for D (6 bases). CDR3 length: 14 amino acids. Trimming took off 7 bases at V and 1 base at J, with 14 bases between the two ends. Germline-derived CDR1 and CDR2 are SGHRS and YFSETQ. CDR3 protein: CASGGRDFQETQYF. The CDR3 region has the DNA TGCGCCAGCGGCGGCAGGGACTTCCAAGAGACCCAGTACTTC.

The V call is TRBV7-2, the J call TRBJ2-1; the D gene could be TRBD1 or TRBD2 (5 bases each). The germline CDR1 and CDR2 sequences are SGHTA and FQGNSA. Trimming left V 2 bases short and J 12 bases short, with 14 bases between. The CDR3 is made up of 13 amino acids. CDR3 nucleotides: TGTGCCAGCAGCTTACCAGGGACGACGGGGCAGTTCTTC. Encoded protein: CASSLPGTTGQFF.

The chain employs TRBV6-2 or TRBV6-3 and TRBJ2-1, with D hard to call. V was trimmed by 2 bases and J by 7 bases, leaving 15 bases between them. CDR3 length: 15 residues. Germline-derived CDR1 and CDR2 are MNHEY and SVGEGT. The DNA of the CDR3 is TGTGCCAGCAGTTACACGGCGTTGGGGTCGAATGAGCAGTTCTTC. Its protein is CASSYTALGSNEQFF.

The genes are TRBV20-1 and TRBJ1-5; D uncertain. The CDR3 extends over 13 amino acids. CDR1 is DFQATT, CDR2 SNEGSKA, per germline (reference sequence). V was pared by 3 bases and J by 11 bases, with 17 bases between. CDR3: CSASIGSQQAQHF. The CDR3 nucleotides are TGCAGTGCTAGTATAGGCAGCCAGCAGGCCCAGCATTTT.

This clonotype was seen many times. The V and J genes are TRBV2 and TRBJ1-5, with D unclear. Germline lookup yields CDR1 SNHLY and CDR2 FYNNEI. The CDR3 sequence is 17 residues long. V dropped 6 bases and J dropped 7 bases, with 25 bases sitting between them. DNA of the CDR3: TGTGCCAGCAGCCTATTTAGTCGGAAGGACTCCCCACAGCCCCAGCATTTT. It encodes CASSLFSRKDSPQPQHF.

This clonotype was counted ten times or more. V gene TRBV6-1 combines with J gene TRBJ2-7; no clear D gene. CDR1 MNHNS and CDR2 SASEGT come from the germline V gene. The CDR3 runs to 12 residues. Trimming cost V 4 bases and J 1 base, with 5 bases left between them. The CDR3 region has the DNA TGTGCCAGCAGTGCCCCGTCCTACGAGCAGTACTTC. Translating gives CASSAPSYEQYF.

The chain is built from TRBV24-1 and TRBJ2-1, with no clear D. Germline V gene lookup returns CDR1 KGHDR and CDR2 SFDVKD. Trimming shortened V by 1 base and J by 7 bases, and 7 bases separated the two germline ends. The CDR3 covers 13 residues. In DNA form, the CDR3 reads TGTGCCACCAGTGATTTTATCGGAAATGAGCAGTTCTTC. This translates into CATSDFIGNEQFF.

The chain recombines TRBV5-1 with TRBJ1-6; D gene unclear. The germline V gene encodes CDR1 SGHRS and CDR2 YFSETQ. This CDR3 has 14 amino acids. Deletions cut 0 bases from V and 6 bases from J, with 7 bases between. The DNA for the CDR3 is TGCGCCAGCAGCTTGGATCACAGTAATTCACCCCTCCACTTT. It is translated as CASSLDHSNSPLHF.

This clonotype was picked up a small number of times. The CDR3 loop is CSARPGALPGEQYF. The CDR3 DNA is TGCAGTGCTAGACCGGGGGCCCTCCCGGGCGAGCAGTACTTC. The V call is TRBV20-1, the J call TRBJ2-7; D may be TRBD1 or TRBD2 (6 bases each). CDR3 size: 14 residues. V shed 2 bases and J shed 6 bases, with 17 bases lying between them. The germline gives CDR1 DFQATT, CDR2 SNEGSKA (reference sequence).

V gene TRBV28 combines with J gene TRBJ1-1, with TRBD1 as a possible D gene (6 bases). Germline V gene sequence: CDR1 MDHEN, CDR2 SYDVKM. This CDR3 spans 12 amino acids. The V and J ends lost 6 bases and 1 base respectively, with 6 bases between them. The CDR3 coding sequence is TGTGCCAGCAGGACAGGGAACACTGAAGCTTTCTTT. Amino acid sequence: CASRTGNTEAFF.

The V gene is TRBV7-2, the J gene TRBJ1-1; D might be TRBD1 (5 bases). This CDR3 has 15 amino acids. Germline V gives CDR1 SGHTA, CDR2 FQGNSA. V lost 0 bases and J lost 0, with 8 bases in between. The CDR3 sequence: CASSLAGRVNTEAFF. As DNA, the CDR3 is TGTGCCAGCAGCTTAGCGGGCAGGGTGAACACTGAAGCTTTCTTT.